The 21 T cell receptor beta chains below were found in one sample sequenced in a study of Ad26.COV2.S vaccination and SARS-CoV-2 variants. Libraries were prepared by immunoSEQ multiplex PCR; TCRdb keeps only in-frame clonotypes and omits some of them. The table records about 420,000 clones, 70% to 90% of them present only once. Treatment in this sample: about 20 received Ad26.COV2.S at low or high dose, single or two shots; several received placebo; per-sample allocation not given. Sample collection was performed on day 63 after the first vaccine or placebo injection. The material was peripheral blood, obtained in a trial of Ad26.COV2.S vaccine versus placebo. The receptors come from a person aged 18-60 years who received the Ad26.COV2.S COVID-19 vaccine or a placebo.

The chain uses TRBV19 and TRBJ2-7; 10 nucleotides align to TRBD1. Germline-derived CDR1 and CDR2 are LNHDA and SQIVND (reference sequence). The CDR3 runs 17 residues. After removal of 2 bases from V and 4 bases from J, the junction contained 11 bases not matched to a gene. CDR3 nucleotide sequence: TGTGCCAGTAGTATAACGACGCGGACAGGGGGGAGGTACGAGCAGTACTTC. The encoded protein is CASSITTRTGGRYEQYF.

Here the CDR3 reads CASSGDRGSYNEQFF. The CDR3 bases are TGTGCCAGCAGCGGCGACAGGGGTTCCTACAATGAGCAGTTCTTC. The V call is TRBV2, the J call TRBJ2-1; 8 bases are a match to TRBD1. V lost 6 bases and J lost 1; bases outside the gene matches: 5. CDR1 is SNHLY and CDR2 is FYNNEI in the germline V gene. CDR3 length: 15 residues.

In DNA, the CDR3 is TGTGCCACCGCCGGGACAGGGATCTATGGCTACACCTTC. Translating gives CATAGTGIYGYTF. The chain combines TRBV24-1 with TRBJ1-2; TRBD1 matches 9 bases. The germline V gene has CDR1 KGHDR and CDR2 SFDVKD. The CDR3 has 13 residues. The V and J ends lost 9 bases and 4 bases, in that order; junction bases with no gene match: 5.

The chain links TRBV28 to TRBJ1-4; 9 bases map to TRBD1. V shed 3 bases and J 7 bases; nucleotides not matched to a gene: 9. CDR1 and CDR2 from the germline V gene are MDHEN and SYDVKM. This CDR3 comprises 16 residues. CDR3 loop: CASSFSPTGGVEKLFF. Here the CDR3 DNA reads TGTGCCAGCAGTTTTAGTCCGACAGGGGGAGTTGAAAAACTGTTTTTT. The full variable domain, completed using reference TRBV28 and TRBJ1-4, is DVKVTQSSRYLVKRTGEKVFLECVQDMDHENMFWYRQDPGLGLRLIYFSYDVKMKEKGDIPEGYSVSREKKERFSLILESASTNQTSMYLCASSFSPTGGVEKLFFGSGTQLSVL.

The CDR3 spells CASSPVGGSSYEQYF. The CDR3 region has the DNA TGTGCCAGCAGCCCCGTTGGGGGGAGCTCCTACGAGCAGTACTTC. The chain is built from TRBV7-2 and TRBJ2-7, with D perhaps matching TRBD2 (6 bases). The CDR3 has 15 amino acids. Trimming took 5 bases from V and 0 from J, leaving 14 bases between them. CDR1 is SGHTA, CDR2 FQGNSA, per germline.

The chain joins TRBV19 to TRBJ2-6; maybe TRBD1 (5 bases). V lost 2 bases to trimming and J lost 3 bases, with 11 bases between them. Germline V gene lookup returns CDR1 LNHDA and CDR2 SQIVND (reference sequence). The CDR3 sequence is 16 residues long. The CDR3 sequence: CASSISRAVGANVLTF. CDR3 nucleotides: TGTGCCAGTAGTATATCCAGGGCTGTTGGGGCCAACGTCCTGACTTTC.

This clone showed up just once. This chain joins TRBV4-3 and TRBJ2-1; TRBD2 aligns across 9 bases. CDR1 and CDR2 from the germline V gene are LGHNA and YSLEER. The CDR3 spans 17 residues. V was clipped by 3 bases and J by 5 bases; unmatched bases: 11. The CDR3 DNA reads TGCGCCAGCAGCCAGTTCAAACTAGCGGGCAATGACAATGAGCAGTTCTTC. Translation: CASSQFKLAGNDNEQFF.

With respect to this clone: The same CDR3 can be traced to other DNA sequences in this sample. The chain has TRBV28 and TRBJ1-1; 10 bases agree with TRBD1. This CDR3 region has 14 residues. CDR1 and CDR2 from the germline V gene are MDHEN and SYDVKM. Trimming at V came to 6 bases and at J to 1 base, leaving 2 bases not matched to a gene. CDR3 in DNA: TGTGCCAGCAGGACAGGGGGCGGGAACACTGAAGCTTTCTTT. Its protein product is CASRTGGGNTEAFF.

This chain connects TRBV19 to TRBJ2-2; TRBD2 matches 7 bases. The CDR3 loop spans 15 amino acids. CDR1 is LNHDA and CDR2 is SQIVND in the germline V gene (reference sequence). Unmatched junction bases numbered 5, after V lost 3 bases and J lost 4 bases. The CDR3 region has the DNA TGTGCCAGTAGTATTGGGGGGGGTCCCACCGGGGAGCTGTTTTTT. It yields the protein CASSIGGGPTGELFF.

This chain links TRBV12-3 or TRBV12-4 with TRBJ1-5; D remains ambiguous. This CDR3 is 13 amino acids long. V lost 2 bases and J 4 bases, leaving 6 bases between the germline ends. DNA of the CDR3: TGTGCCAGCAGTTTACATTCTAATCAGCCCCAGCATTTT. Translated, it gives CASSLHSNQPQHF.

The genes are TRBV28 and TRBJ2-5; 9 bases agree with TRBD1. This CDR3 comprises 15 residues. CDR1 is MDHEN, CDR2 SYDVKM, per germline. The junction had 8 bases not matched to a gene; V was cut back by 6 bases and J by 3 bases. In DNA form, the CDR3 reads TGTGCCAGCAGCCCAGGGACAGGGTGGGAAGAGACCCAGTACTTC. Translated, it gives CASSPGTGWEETQYF.

This rearrangement joins TRBV30 to TRBJ2-3; D gene ambiguous. Trimming stripped 3 bases from V and 4 bases from J, with 11 bases between. The CDR3 has 13 residues. Per germline, CDR1 GTSNPN and CDR2 SVGIG (reference sequence). The CDR3 sequence is CAWSPVGADTQYF. The CDR3 DNA reads as TGTGCCTGGAGCCCCGTGGGCGCAGATACGCAGTATTTT.

In this sample, this clone turned up a few times. This sequence joins TRBV7-3 and TRBJ1-6; D gene uncertain. V was shortened by 0 bases and J by 10 bases, with 10 bases between the two germline ends. This CDR3 region has 14 residues. Germline CDR1 SGHTA, CDR2 FQGTGA. CDR3 DNA: TGTGCCAGCAGCTTAACGTCAAGGATCTCACCCCTCCACTTT. Its translation: CASSLTSRISPLHF.

This chain joins TRBV11-3 and TRBJ2-2; D unclear. This CDR3 has 16 residues. V was trimmed by 2 bases and J by 2 bases, leaving 12 bases between them. Per the germline V gene, CDR1 is SGHNT and CDR2 is YENEEA. This chain's CDR3 is CASSLTSQINTGELFF. The CDR3 nucleotides read TGTGCCAGCAGCTTAACCAGCCAGATAAACACCGGGGAGCTGTTTTTT.

This chain connects TRBV12-3 or TRBV12-4 to TRBJ1-1; D ambiguous. The CDR3 runs to 12 residues. The ends were cut back, 8 bases at V and 5 bases at J, with 12 bases in the middle. The CDR3 DNA sequence: TGTGCCAGCGCCGTACTCGGAACTGAAGCTTTCTTT. Residues: CASAVLGTEAFF.

The chain carries TRBV5-1 and TRBJ1-1; D not certain. The V and J ends lost 0 bases and 2 bases respectively, with 11 bases between them. Per germline, CDR1 SGHRS and CDR2 YFSETQ. This CDR3 is 15 amino acids long. The CDR3 loop reads CASSLGLRENTEAFF. CDR3 bases: TGCGCCAGCAGCTTGGGGCTCCGGGAAAACACTGAAGCTTTCTTT.

The chain joins TRBV3-1 (or the pseudogene TRBV3-2) to TRBJ2-2; TRBD2 aligns across 12 bases. The trim removed 5 bases at V and 6 bases at J, leaving 1 base unmatched. The CDR3 totals 14 residues. In germline, CDR1 is LGHDT, CDR2 YNNKEL (reference sequence). The CDR3 nucleotides read TGTGCCAGCAGCGCTAGCGGGGGGGCCGGGGAGCTGTTTTTT. Translated: CASSASGGAGELFF.

This clone is a singleton in its sample. This chain uses TRBV28 with TRBJ2-7, with D perhaps matching TRBD2 (5 bases). CDR3 length: 13 residues. Germline V lookup: CDR1 MDHEN, CDR2 SYDVKM. V was trimmed by 3 bases and J by 5 bases, leaving 11 bases between them. The CDR3 DNA is TGTGCCAGCAGTTTCCTTCGGGGTCACGAGCAGTACTTC. This encodes CASSFLRGHEQYF. The full variable domain, rest sourced from reference TRBV28 and TRBJ2-7, is DVKVTQSSRYLVKRTGEKVFLECVQDMDHENMFWYRQDPGLGLRLIYFSYDVKMKEKGDIPEGYSVSREKKERFSLILESASTNQTSMYLCASSFLRGHEQYFGPGTRLTVT.

The chain combines TRBV27 with TRBJ2-2, with D possibly matching TRBD1 (6 bases). CDR1 MNHEY and CDR2 SMNVEV come from the germline V gene (reference sequence). V lost 2 bases, J lost 6 bases, and 16 bases lay in between. The CDR3 extends over 16 amino acids. The CDR3 loop reads CASSLGHRGNAGELFF. CDR3 nucleotide sequence: TGTGCCAGCAGTTTAGGGCATAGGGGGAATGCCGGGGAGCTGTTTTTT.

J is TRBJ2-7 and V is TRBV4-1, with TRBD1 identical over 9 bases. Trimming removed 1 base from V and 4 bases from J; junction bases left unmatched: 5. Germline V gene lookup returns CDR1 MGHRA and CDR2 YSYEKL. This CDR3 comprises 15 residues. The CDR3 region is CASSQGPGQGYEQYF. The CDR3 DNA reads as TGCGCCAGCAGCCAAGGGCCGGGACAGGGTTACGAGCAGTACTTC.

J is TRBJ2-7 and V is TRBV7-9; the D is unclear. V lost 4 bases, J lost 3 bases, and 10 bases lay in between. The CDR3 runs 13 residues. In germline, CDR1 is SEHNR, CDR2 FQNEAQ (reference sequence). CDR3 loop: CASSSNIGYEQYF. DNA for the CDR3: TGTGCCAGCAGCTCCAATATCGGCTACGAGCAGTACTTC.